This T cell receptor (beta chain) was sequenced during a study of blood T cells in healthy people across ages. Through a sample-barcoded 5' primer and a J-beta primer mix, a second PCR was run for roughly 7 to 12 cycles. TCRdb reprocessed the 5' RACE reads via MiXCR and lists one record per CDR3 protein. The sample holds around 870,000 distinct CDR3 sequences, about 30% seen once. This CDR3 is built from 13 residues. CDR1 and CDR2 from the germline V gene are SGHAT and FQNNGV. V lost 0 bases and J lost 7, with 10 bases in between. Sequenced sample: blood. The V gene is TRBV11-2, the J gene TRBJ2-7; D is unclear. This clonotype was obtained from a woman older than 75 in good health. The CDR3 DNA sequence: TGTGCCAGCAGCTTAGATCGGGCGGAGGAGCAGTACTTC. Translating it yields CASSLDRAEEQYF.